The source of this T cell receptor (beta chain) is a study of blood T cell repertoires in COVID-19. Turning to the study itself: Italy, Spain and the United States were the sources of the convalescent and acute COVID-19 samples. Sources were T cells, B-cell-depleted T cells, or PBMCs; the material itself was cDNA or gDNA.

The CDR3 covers 15 residues. Germline CDR1 KGHSH, CDR2 LQKENI. Trimming took off 3 bases at V and 3 bases at J, with 11 bases between the two ends. As handled by the study authors: Amplification from reference gene primers served as the basis for estimated nucleated cell counts. Here immunoSEQ multiplex PCR was the method, and the copy in TCRdb shows in-frame clones only, minus some. D and trimming were read from the DNA, whereas the V and J calls and clone size are those reported in that table. The sample consists of around 200,000 clones, about 88% of them appearing once. J is TRBJ1-4 and V is TRBV18; TRBD1 might be the D (5 bases). Sequenced material: peripheral blood. This TCR came from a man between 35 and 55 years old with active or convalescent COVID-19. The DNA of the CDR3 is TGTGCCAGCTCACCGGATCAAGGGGCTAATGAAAAACTGTTTTTT. Its protein product is CASSPDQGANEKLFF.